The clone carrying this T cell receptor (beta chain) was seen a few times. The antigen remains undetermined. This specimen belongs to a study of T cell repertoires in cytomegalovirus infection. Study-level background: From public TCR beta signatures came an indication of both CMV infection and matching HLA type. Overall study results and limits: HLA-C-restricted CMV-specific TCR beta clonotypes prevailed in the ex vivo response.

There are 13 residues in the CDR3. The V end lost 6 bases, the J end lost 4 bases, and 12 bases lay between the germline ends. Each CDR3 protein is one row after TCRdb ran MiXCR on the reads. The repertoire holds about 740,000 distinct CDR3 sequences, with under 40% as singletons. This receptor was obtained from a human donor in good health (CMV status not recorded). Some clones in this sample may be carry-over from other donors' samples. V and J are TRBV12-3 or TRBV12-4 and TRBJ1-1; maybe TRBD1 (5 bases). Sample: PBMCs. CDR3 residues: CASSQQGSTEAFF. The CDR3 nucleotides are TGTGCCAGCAGCCAGCAGGGTAGCACTGAAGCTTTCTTT.